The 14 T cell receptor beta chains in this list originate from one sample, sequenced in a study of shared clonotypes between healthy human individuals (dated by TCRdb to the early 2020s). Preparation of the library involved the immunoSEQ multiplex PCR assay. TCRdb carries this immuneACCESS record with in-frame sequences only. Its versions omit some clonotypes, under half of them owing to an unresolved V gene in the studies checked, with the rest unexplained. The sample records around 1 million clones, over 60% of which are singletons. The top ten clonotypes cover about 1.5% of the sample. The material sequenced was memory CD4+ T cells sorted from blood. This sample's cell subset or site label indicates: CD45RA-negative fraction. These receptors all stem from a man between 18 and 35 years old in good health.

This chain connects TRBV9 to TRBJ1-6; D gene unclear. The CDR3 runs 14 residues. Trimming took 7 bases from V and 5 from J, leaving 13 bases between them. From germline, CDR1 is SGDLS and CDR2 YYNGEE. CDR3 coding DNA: TGTGCCAGCGGACTGGACGGCAATAATTCACCCCTCCACTTT. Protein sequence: CASGLDGNNSPLHF.

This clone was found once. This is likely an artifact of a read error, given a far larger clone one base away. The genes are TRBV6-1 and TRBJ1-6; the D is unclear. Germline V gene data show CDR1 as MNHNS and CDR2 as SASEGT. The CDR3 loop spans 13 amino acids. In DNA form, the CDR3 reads TGTGCCAGCAGTGCTATCATGGACTCGACGAAAGGGTTT. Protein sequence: CASSAIMDSTKGF.

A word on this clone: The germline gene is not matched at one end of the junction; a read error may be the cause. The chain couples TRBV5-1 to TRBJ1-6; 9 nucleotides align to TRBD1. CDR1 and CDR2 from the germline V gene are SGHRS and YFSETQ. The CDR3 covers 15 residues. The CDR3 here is CASSWGQGGNLPLHF. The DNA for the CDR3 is TGCGCCAGCAGCTGGGGACAGGGTGGTAATTTACCCCTCCACTTT.

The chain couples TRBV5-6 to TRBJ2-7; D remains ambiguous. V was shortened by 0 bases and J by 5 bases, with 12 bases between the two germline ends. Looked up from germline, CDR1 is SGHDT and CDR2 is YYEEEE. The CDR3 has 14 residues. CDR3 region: CASSLAMRPDEQYF. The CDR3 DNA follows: TGTGCCAGCAGCTTGGCAATGAGGCCGGACGAGCAGTACTTC. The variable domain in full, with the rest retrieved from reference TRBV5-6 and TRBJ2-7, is DAGVTQSPTHLIKTRGQQVTLRCSPKSGHDTVSWYQQALGQGPQFIFQYYEEEERQRGNFPDRFSGHQFPNYSSELNVNALLLGDSALYLCASSLAMRPDEQYFGPGTRLTVT.

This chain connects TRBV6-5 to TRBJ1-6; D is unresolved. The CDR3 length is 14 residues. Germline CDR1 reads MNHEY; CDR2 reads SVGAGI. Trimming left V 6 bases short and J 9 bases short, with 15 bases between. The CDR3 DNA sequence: TGTGCCAGCAGCCCGACTGGGCTAGGTTCACCCCTCCACTTT. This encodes CASSPTGLGSPLHF.

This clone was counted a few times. CDR3 sequence: CASSFMLVQETQYF. As DNA, the CDR3 is TGTGCCAGCAGCTTCATGCTAGTCCAAGAGACCCAGTACTTC. The V gene is TRBV5-6, the J gene TRBJ2-5; the D is unclear. The length of the CDR3 is 14 residues. Trimming shortened V by 2 bases and J by 1 base, and 9 bases separated the two germline ends. Germline CDR1 is SGHDT and CDR2 is YYEEEE.

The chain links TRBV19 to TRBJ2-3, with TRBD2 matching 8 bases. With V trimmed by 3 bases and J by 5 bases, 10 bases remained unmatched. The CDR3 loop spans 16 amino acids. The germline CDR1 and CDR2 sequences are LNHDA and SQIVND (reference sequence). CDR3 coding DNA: TGTGCCAGTAGTATTAATAGCGGGAAATCTGTAGATACGCAGTATTTT. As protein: CASSINSGKSVDTQYF.

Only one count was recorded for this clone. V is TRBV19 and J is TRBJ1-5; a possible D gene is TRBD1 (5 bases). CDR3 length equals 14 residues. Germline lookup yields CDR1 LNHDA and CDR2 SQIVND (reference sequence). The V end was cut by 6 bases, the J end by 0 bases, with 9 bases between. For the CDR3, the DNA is TGTGCCAGTAGCAGGGAGAATAGCAATCAGCCCCAGCATTTT. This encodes CASSRENSNQPQHF.

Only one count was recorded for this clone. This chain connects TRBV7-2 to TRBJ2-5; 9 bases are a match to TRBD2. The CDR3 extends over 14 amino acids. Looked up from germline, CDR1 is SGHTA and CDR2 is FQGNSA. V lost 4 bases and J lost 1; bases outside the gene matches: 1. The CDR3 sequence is CASSSSGIQETQYF. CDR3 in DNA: TGTGCCAGCAGCTCTAGCGGGATCCAAGAGACCCAGTACTTC.

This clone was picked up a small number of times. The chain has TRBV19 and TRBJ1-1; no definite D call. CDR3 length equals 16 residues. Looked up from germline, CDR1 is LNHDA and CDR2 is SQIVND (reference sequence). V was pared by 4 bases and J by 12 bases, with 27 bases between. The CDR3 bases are TGTGCCAGTAGTACTACTAGCGGACGTCCCCTTCGGAGGTCTTTCTTT. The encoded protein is CASSTTSGRPLRRSFF.

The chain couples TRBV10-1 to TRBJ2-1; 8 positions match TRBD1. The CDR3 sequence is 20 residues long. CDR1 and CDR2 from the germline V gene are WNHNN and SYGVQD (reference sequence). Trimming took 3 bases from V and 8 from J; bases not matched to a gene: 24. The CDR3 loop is CASSDTRTGNPDWRGDEQFF. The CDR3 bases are TGCGCCAGCAGTGATACCCGGACAGGGAACCCTGACTGGCGCGGGGATGAGCAGTTCTTC.

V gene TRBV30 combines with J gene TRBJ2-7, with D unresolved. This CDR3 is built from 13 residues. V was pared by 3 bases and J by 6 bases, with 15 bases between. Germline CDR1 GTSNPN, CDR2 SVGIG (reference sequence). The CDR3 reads CAWSQERPAEQYF. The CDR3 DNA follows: TGTGCCTGGAGCCAGGAACGGCCCGCCGAGCAGTACTTC.

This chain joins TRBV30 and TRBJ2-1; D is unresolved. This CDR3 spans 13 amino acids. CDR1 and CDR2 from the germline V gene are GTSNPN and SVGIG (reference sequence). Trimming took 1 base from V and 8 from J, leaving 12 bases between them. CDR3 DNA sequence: TGTGCCTGGAGTGGTGGAAAGGGCGATGAGCAGTTCTTC. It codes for CAWSGGKGDEQFF.

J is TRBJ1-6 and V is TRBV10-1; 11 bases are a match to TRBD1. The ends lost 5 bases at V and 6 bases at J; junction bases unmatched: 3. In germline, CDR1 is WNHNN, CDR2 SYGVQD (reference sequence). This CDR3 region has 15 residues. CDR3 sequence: CASSPGTGGNSPLHF. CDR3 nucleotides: TGCGCCAGCAGTCCCGGGACAGGGGGTAATTCACCCCTCCACTTT.